This T cell receptor (beta chain) was captured in a study of a mutant IDH1 vaccine in newly diagnosed glioma. The wider study: Standard pretreatment was either radiotherapy, temozolomide, or, for most, radiochemotherapy with temozolomide. General study results and limits: Pseudoprogression seemingly bore no relation to changes in top peripheral T cell clonotypes.

Some clones are missing from TCRdb's copy, which holds only in-frame ones; the method was immunoSEQ multiplex PCR. The table lists about 60,000 clones, 84% of them singletons. V shed 1 base and J 6 bases; nucleotides not matched to a gene: 8. From germline, CDR1 is SGHDN and CDR2 FVKESK. There are 15 residues in the CDR3. Worth noting for this clone: Its specificity is not known.

Specified time point: week 23, last vaccination. Each vaccine dose was 300 ug of mutant IDH1 20-mer peptide, with topical imiquimod. This TCR was sampled from a man younger than 35 with glioma. The chain couples TRBV14 to TRBJ1-1, with 7 bases that match TRBD1. The specimen was PBMCs, collected from a glioma patient whose treatment included an IDH1 peptide vaccine. CDR3 sequence (DNA): TGTGCCAGCAGCCAAGGACAGGGATGGGTCGCTGAAGCTTTCTTT. Its translation: CASSQGQGWVAEAFF.